This entry lists 5 T cell receptor beta chains sequenced from one sample in a study of shared clonotypes between healthy human individuals. TCRdb keeps only in-frame clones here, not all; method: immunoSEQ multiplex PCR. The sample has 300,000 to 400,000 clones, about 73% seen once; the top ten hold about 10%. The sample consisted of memory CD4+ T cells sorted from blood. The subset was: CD45RA-negative fraction. All receptors derive from a man aged 25-40 years in good health.

As to this clone: This may be a read error, as it is one base from a much larger clone. The gene calls are TRBV7-7 and TRBJ1-1, with a tentative D call TRBD1 (6 bases). Germline CDR1 SSHAT, CDR2 FNYEAQ (reference sequence). Trimming pared 4 bases from V and 1 base from J, leaving 7 bases between. The CDR3 covers 13 residues. This CDR3 reads CASSSDRNTEAFF. CDR3 nucleotides: TGTGCCAGCAGCTCGGACAGGAACACTGAAGCTTTCTTT.

The V gene is TRBV11-3, the J gene TRBJ2-1, with D tentatively TRBD2 (6 bases). Germline assignment: CDR1 SGHNT and CDR2 YENEEA. V shed 4 bases and J shed 13 bases, with 14 bases lying between them. The CDR3 spans 12 residues. The CDR3 here is CASSSTGTSQFF. CDR3 bases: TGTGCCAGCAGCTCGACTGGAACTAGCCAGTTCTTC. The entire variable domain, with the rest obtained from reference TRBV11-3 and TRBJ2-1, is as follows: EAGVVQSPRYKIIEKKQPVAFWCNPISGHNTLYWYLQNLGQGPELLIRYENEEAVDDSQLPKDRFSAERLKGVDSTLKIQPAELGDSAVYLCASSSTGTSQFFGPGTRLTVL.

The rearrangement joins TRBV18 to TRBJ2-7, with TRBD1 matching 9 bases. The CDR3 sequence is 15 residues long. Germline CDR1 and CDR2: KGHSH and LQKENI. Losses at the gene ends were 2 bases for V and 4 bases for J; bases not matched to a gene: 6. DNA of the CDR3: TGTGCCAGCTCACCAGCCGGACAGGGGAGGTACGAGCAGTACTTC. Translated: CASSPAGQGRYEQYF.

V and J are TRBV7-2 and TRBJ2-5, with D perhaps being TRBD1 or TRBD2 (7 bases each). Per the germline V gene, CDR1 is SGHTA and CDR2 is FQGNSA. V lost 3 bases to trimming and J lost 5 bases, with 16 bases between them. The CDR3 extends over 15 amino acids. CDR3 nucleotide sequence: TGTGCCAGCAGCTTGGGAGGGGGCGTATCGGAGACCCAGTACTTC. Amino acid sequence: CASSLGGGVSETQYF.

This chain links TRBV6-6 with TRBJ1-2; TRBD1 matches at 7 bases. Per the germline V gene, CDR1 is MNHNY and CDR2 is SVGAGI (reference sequence). The trim removed 7 bases at V and 2 bases at J, leaving 10 bases unmatched. This CDR3 comprises 15 residues. Here the CDR3 reads CASTSRDSINYGYTF. The CDR3 DNA follows: TGTGCCAGCACAAGCCGGGACAGCATCAACTATGGCTACACCTTC.